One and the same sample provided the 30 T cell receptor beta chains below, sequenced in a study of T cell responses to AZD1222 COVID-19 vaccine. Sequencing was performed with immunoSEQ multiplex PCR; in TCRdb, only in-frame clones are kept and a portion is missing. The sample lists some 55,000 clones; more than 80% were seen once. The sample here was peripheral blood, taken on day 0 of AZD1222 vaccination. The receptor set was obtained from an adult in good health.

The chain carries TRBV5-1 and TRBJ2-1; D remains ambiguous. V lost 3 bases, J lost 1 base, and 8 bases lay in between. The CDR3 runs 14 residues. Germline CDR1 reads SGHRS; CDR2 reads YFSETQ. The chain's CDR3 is CASSSTVSYNEQFF. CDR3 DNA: TGCGCCAGCAGCTCGACGGTTTCCTACAATGAGCAGTTCTTC.

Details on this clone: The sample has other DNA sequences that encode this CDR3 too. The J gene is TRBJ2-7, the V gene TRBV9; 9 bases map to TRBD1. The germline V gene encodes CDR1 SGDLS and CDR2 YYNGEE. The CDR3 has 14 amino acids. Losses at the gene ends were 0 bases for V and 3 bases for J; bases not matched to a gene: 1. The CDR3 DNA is TGTGCCAGCAGCGTAGCGACAGGGGGCTACGAGCAGTACTTC. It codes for CASSVATGGYEQYF. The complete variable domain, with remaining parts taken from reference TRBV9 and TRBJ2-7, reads DSGVTQTPKHLITATGQRVTLRCSPRSGDLSVYWYQQSLDQGLQFLIQYYNGEERAKGNILERFSAQQFPDLHSELNLSSLELGDSALYFCASSVATGGYEQYFGPGTRLTVT.

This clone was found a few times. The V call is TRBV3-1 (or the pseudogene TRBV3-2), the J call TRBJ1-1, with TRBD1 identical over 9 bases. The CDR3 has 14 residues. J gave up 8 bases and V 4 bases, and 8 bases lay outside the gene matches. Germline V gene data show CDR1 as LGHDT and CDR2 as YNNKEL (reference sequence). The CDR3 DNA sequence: TGTGCCAGCAGCCGAGACAGGGGGGGGTCGGAAGCTTTCTTT. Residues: CASSRDRGGSEAFF.

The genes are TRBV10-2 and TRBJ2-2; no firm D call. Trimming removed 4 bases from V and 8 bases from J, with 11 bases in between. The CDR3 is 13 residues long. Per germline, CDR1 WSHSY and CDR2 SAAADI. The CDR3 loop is CASSATTPGELFF. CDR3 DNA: TGCGCCAGCAGTGCGACCACCCCTGGGGAGCTGTTTTTT.

This CDR3 is CASSLVSANNSPLHF. CDR3 nucleotide sequence: TGTGCCAGCAGCCTGGTTTCAGCCAATAATTCACCCCTCCACTTT. This chain connects TRBV6-5 to TRBJ1-6; D remains ambiguous. Germline V gene data show CDR1 as MNHEY and CDR2 as SVGAGI. CDR3 length: 15 residues. Trimming cost V 6 bases and J 5 bases, with 14 bases left between them.

CDR3 amino acids: CASSDGSGAAAPLHF. In DNA form, the CDR3 reads TGTGCCAGCAGTGACGGTTCAGGGGCCGCGGCACCCCTCCACTTT. The rearrangement links TRBV2 to TRBJ1-6; possible D gene TRBD1, 6 bases. The germline CDR1 and CDR2 sequences are SNHLY and FYNNEI. This CDR3 has 15 amino acids. Trimming took 3 bases from V and 11 from J, leaving 17 bases between them.

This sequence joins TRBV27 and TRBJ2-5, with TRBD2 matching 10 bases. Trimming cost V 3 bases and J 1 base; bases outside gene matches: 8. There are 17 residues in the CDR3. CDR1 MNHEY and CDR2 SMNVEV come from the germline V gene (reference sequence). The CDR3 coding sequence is TGTGCCAGCAGTTTGAGTACCAGGACTAGCGGCCAAGAGACCCAGTACTTC. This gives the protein CASSLSTRTSGQETQYF.

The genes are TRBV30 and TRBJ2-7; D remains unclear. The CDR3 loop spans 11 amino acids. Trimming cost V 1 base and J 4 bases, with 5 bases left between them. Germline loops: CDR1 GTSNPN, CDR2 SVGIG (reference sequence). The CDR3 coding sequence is TGTGCCTGGAGTGGAACATACGAGCAGTACTTC. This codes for CAWSGTYEQYF.

CDR3 protein: CAWSAGWSTEAFF. In DNA form, the CDR3 reads TGTGCCTGGAGTGCCGGGTGGAGCACTGAAGCTTTCTTT. This rearrangement joins TRBV30 to TRBJ1-1; D uncertain. CDR1 and CDR2 (germline): GTSNPN, SVGIG (reference sequence). V was shortened by 1 base and J by 4 bases, with 10 bases between the two germline ends. The CDR3 has 13 amino acids.

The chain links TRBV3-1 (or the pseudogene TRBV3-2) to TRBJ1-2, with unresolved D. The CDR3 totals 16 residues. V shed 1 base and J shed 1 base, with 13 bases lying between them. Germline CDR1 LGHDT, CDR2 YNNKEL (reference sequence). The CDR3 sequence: CASSQVASAYNYGYTF. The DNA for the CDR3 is TGTGCCAGCAGCCAAGTCGCGTCCGCGTATAACTATGGCTACACCTTC.

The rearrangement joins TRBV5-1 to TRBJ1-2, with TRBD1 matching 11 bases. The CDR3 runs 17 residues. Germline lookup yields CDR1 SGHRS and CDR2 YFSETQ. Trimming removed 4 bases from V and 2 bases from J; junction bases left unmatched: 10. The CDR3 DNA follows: TGCGCCAGCAGCCAGCCCGGGACAGGGGGAAACAACTATGGCTACACCTTC. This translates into CASSQPGTGGNNYGYTF.

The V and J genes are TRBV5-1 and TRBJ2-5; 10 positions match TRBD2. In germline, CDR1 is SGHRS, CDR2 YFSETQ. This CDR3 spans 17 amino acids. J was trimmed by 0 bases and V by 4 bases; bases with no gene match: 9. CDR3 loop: CASSPGLALGYQETQYF. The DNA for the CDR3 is TGCGCCAGCAGCCCGGGACTAGCGTTGGGGTACCAAGAGACCCAGTACTTC.

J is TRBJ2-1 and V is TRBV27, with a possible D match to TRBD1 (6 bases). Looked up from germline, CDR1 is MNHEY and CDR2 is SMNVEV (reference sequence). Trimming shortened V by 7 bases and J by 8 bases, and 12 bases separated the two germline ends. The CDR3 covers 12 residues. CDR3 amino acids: CASKIPGDEQFF. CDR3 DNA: TGTGCCAGCAAAATTCCAGGGGATGAGCAGTTCTTC.

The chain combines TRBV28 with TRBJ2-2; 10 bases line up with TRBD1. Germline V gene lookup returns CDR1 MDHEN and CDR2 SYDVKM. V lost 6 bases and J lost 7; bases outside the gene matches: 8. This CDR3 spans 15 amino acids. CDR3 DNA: TGTGCCAGCAGCAGGGACAGGGGTTGGGGCGGGGAGCTGTTTTTT. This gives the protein CASSRDRGWGGELFF.

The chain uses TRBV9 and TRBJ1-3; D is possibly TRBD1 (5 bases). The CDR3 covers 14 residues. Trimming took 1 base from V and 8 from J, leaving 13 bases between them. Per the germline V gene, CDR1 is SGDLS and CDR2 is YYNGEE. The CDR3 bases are TGTGCCAGCAGCGTATGGACCGGGGGGGACACCATATATTTT. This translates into CASSVWTGGDTIYF.

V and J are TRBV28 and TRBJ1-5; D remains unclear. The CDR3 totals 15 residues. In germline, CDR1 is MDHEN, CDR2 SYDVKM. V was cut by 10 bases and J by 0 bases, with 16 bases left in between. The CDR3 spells CATKNEPTSNQPQHF. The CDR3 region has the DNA TGTGCCACCAAAAATGAACCGACTAGCAATCAGCCCCAGCATTTT.

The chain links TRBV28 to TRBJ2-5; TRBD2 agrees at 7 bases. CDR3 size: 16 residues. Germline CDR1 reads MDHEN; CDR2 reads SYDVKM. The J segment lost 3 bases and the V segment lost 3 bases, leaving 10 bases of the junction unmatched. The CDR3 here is CASSFSRASGKETQYF. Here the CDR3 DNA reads TGTGCCAGCAGTTTTTCTCGTGCTAGCGGCAAAGAGACCCAGTACTTC. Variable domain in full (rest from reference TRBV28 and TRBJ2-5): DVKVTQSSRYLVKRTGEKVFLECVQDMDHENMFWYRQDPGLGLRLIYFSYDVKMKEKGDIPEGYSVSREKKERFSLILESASTNQTSMYLCASSFSRASGKETQYFGPGTRLLVL.

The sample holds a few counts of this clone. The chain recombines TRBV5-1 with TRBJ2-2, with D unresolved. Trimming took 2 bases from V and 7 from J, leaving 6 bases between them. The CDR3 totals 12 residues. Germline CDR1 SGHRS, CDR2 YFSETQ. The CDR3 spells CASSFTGGELFF. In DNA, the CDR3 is TGCGCCAGCAGCTTCACTGGCGGGGAGCTGTTTTTT.

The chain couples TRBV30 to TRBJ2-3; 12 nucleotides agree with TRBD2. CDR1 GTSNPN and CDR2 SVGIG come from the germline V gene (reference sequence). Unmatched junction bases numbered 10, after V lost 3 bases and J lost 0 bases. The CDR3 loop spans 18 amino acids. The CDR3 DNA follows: TGTGCCTGGAGCGGACTAGCGGGGTCGATAAAAAGCACAGATACGCAGTATTTT. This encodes CAWSGLAGSIKSTDTQYF.

CDR3 nucleotides: TGTGCCAGCAGTTCCCCAAGGGGGAGGGAGCAGTACTTC. Amino acid sequence: CASSSPRGREQYF. This chain uses TRBV7-8 with TRBJ2-7; D possibly matches TRBD1 or TRBD2 (6 bases each). The V gene's germline CDR1 is SGHVS and CDR2 FQNEAQ. V was clipped by 6 bases and J by 7 bases, with 16 bases between them. This CDR3 comprises 13 residues.

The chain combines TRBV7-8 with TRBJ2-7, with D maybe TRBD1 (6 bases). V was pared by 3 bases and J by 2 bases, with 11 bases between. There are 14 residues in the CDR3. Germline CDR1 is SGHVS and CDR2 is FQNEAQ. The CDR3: CASSLLQGTYEQYF. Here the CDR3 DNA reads TGTGCCAGCAGCTTGTTACAGGGTACCTACGAGCAGTACTTC.

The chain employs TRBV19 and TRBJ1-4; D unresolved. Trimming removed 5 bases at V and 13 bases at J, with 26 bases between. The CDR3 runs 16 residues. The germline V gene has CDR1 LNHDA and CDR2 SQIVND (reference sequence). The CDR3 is CASSVSGSLFEGGLFF. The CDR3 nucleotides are TGTGCCAGTAGTGTCTCCGGGAGCCTGTTCGAGGGCGGACTGTTTTTT.

The CDR3 DNA is TGTGCCAGCAGGCGCCAGGGGGATTCACCCCTCCACTTT. It translates to CASRRQGDSPLHF. V and J are TRBV28 and TRBJ1-6; TRBD1 agrees at 7 bases. V gave up 6 bases and J gave up 8 bases; unmatched junction bases: 4. The CDR3 consists of 13 residues. Germline V gene lookup returns CDR1 MDHEN and CDR2 SYDVKM.

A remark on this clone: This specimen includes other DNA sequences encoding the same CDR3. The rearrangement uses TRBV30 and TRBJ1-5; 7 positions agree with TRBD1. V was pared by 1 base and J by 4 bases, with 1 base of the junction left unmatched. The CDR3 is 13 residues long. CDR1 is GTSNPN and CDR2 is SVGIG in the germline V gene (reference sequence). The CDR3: CAWSGQGNQPQHF. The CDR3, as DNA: TGTGCCTGGAGTGGACAGGGAAATCAGCCCCAGCATTTT.

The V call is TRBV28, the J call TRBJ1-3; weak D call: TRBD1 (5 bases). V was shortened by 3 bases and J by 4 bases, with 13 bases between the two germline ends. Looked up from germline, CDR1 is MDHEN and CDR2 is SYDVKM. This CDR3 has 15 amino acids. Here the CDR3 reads CASSFQGRAGNTIYF. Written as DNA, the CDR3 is TGTGCCAGCAGTTTCCAGGGCCGGGCAGGAAACACCATATATTTT. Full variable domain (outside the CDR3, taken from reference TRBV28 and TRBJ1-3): DVKVTQSSRYLVKRTGEKVFLECVQDMDHENMFWYRQDPGLGLRLIYFSYDVKMKEKGDIPEGYSVSREKKERFSLILESASTNQTSMYLCASSFQGRAGNTIYFGEGSWLTVV.

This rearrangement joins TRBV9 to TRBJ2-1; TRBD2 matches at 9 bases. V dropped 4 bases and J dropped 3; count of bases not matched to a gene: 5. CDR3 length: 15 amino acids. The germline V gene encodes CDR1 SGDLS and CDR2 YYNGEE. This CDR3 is CASSTTSGYYNEQFF. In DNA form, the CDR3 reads TGTGCCAGCAGCACGACTAGCGGTTACTACAATGAGCAGTTCTTC.

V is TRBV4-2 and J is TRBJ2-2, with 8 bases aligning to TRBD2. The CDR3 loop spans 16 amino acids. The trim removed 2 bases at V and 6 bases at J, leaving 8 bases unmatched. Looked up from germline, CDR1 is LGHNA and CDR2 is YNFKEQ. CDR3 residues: CASSQPVAGLAGELFF. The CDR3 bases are TGTGCCAGCAGCCAACCTGTAGCGGGACTGGCCGGGGAGCTGTTTTTT.

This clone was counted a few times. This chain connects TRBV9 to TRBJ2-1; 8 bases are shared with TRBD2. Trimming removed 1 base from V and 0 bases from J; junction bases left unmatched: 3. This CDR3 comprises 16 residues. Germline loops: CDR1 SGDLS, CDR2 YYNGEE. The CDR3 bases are TGTGCCAGCAGCGTATTCAGCGGGAGCTCCTACAATGAGCAGTTCTTC. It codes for CASSVFSGSSYNEQFF.

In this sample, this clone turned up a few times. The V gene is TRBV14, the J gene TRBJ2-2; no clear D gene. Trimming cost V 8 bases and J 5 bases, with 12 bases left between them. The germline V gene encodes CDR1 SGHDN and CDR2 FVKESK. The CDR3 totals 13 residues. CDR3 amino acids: CASQDWLTGELFF. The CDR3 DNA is TGTGCCAGCCAAGACTGGCTAACCGGGGAGCTGTTTTTT.

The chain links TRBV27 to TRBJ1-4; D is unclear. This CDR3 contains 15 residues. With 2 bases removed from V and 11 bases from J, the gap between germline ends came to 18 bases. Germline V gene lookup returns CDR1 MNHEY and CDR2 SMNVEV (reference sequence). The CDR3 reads CASSLVAGQVGKLFF. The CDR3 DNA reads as TGTGCCAGCAGTTTAGTGGCGGGCCAGGTTGGGAAACTGTTTTTT.